This TCR beta chain was recorded in a study of shared clonotypes between healthy human individuals. This clone was seen only a few times. TCRdb's table, derived via immunoSEQ multiplex PCR, lists solely in-frame clones and lacks some. The sample holds 950,000 to 1,300,000 clones, approximately 68% seen once. The CDR3 has 17 residues. Germline V gene lookup returns CDR1 SGHAT and CDR2 FQNNGV. V shed 1 base and J 7 bases; nucleotides not matched to a gene: 10. The chain joins TRBV11-2 to TRBJ1-6; 7 bases are a match to TRBD1. Sequencing input: memory CD4+ T cells sorted from blood. Subset: CD45RA-negative fraction. The clonotype originates from a young man in good health. The CDR3 nucleotides read TGTGCCAGCAGCTTAGGACTGGGACAGACCCGGAATTCACCCCTCCACTTT. It encodes CASSLGLGQTRNSPLHF.